This TCR beta chain was sequenced in a study of blood T cell repertoires in COVID-19. For the study at large: T cells, B-cell-depleted T cells, or PBMCs provided the cDNA or gDNA that served as material.

A remark on this clone: Relative to the germline gene, one junction end is altered; a read error may explain this.

As originally analysed: Amplifying reference gene primers gave estimates of nucleated cell counts. The repertoire was sequenced with immunoSEQ multiplex PCR; TCRdb's copy has only in-frame clones and lacks some. The V and J calls and clone size come from that table; D and trimming were worked out from the DNA. This table has 200,000 to 250,000 clones, roughly four fifths appearing once. This sequence originates from a woman aged 45-59 years with active or convalescent COVID-19. Sequencing was done on a sample of peripheral blood.

CDR3 in DNA: TGTGCCAGCAGTTTAACGGGACTAGCGGAAGATACGCAGTATTTT. Translation gives CASSLTGLAEDTQYF. The genes are TRBV7-3 and TRBJ2-3; 11 nucleotides line up with TRBD2. Germline loops: CDR1 SGHTA, CDR2 FQGTGA. The CDR3 totals 15 residues.